The 2 T cell receptor beta chains listed next were all sequenced from one sample in a study of blood T cell repertoires in COVID-19. Data came from immunoSEQ multiplex PCR; TCRdb stores just in-frame clones and leaves some out. The sample contains 200,000 to 300,000 clones, roughly 89% of which appear only once. The sequencing input was PBMCs or T cells enriched from blood (not recorded which). The receptors were gathered from a woman in her thirties who had recovered from COVID-19.

CDR3 in DNA: TGTGCCAGCAGTTACGGGGACATCTACGAGCAGTACTTC. Translation: CASSYGDIYEQYF. The gene calls are TRBV6-2 or TRBV6-3 and TRBJ2-7, with D possibly TRBD1 on 6 matching bases. This CDR3 comprises 13 residues. Germline V CDR1 and CDR2: MNHEY, SVGEGT. V dropped 2 bases and J dropped 3 bases, with 8 bases sitting between them.

V and J are TRBV29-1 and TRBJ1-1; 8 bases are shared with TRBD1. Losses at the gene ends were 6 bases for V and 5 bases for J; bases not matched to a gene: 5. CDR1 is SQVTM, CDR2 ANQGSEA, per germline. The CDR3 covers 12 residues. CDR3 residues: CSVGQGETEAFF. DNA of the CDR3: TGCAGCGTCGGACAGGGAGAAACTGAAGCTTTCTTT.